This T cell receptor beta chain was sequenced for a study of T cell repertoires and leukemia-associated antigens. TCRdb independently ran MiXCR on the 5' RACE reads; one entry per CDR3 protein. This table holds 11,000 or so distinct CDR3 sequences, about 45% found once. Findings and caveats of the study: No significant group difference appeared in Vbeta, Jbeta or VDJ counts.

On this clonotype itself: What it binds is unknown.

Sequencing was done on a sample of CD3+ T cells sorted from blood and cultured. This receptor was identified in a female donor in good health.

For the CDR3, the DNA is TGTGCCAGTGGTCGGGGGGTCGGGGAGCAGTACTTC. Protein product: CASGRGVGEQYF. The chain combines TRBV3-1 with TRBJ2-7, with 7 positions matching TRBD2. Germline V gene sequence: CDR1 LGHDT, CDR2 YNNKEL (reference sequence). This CDR3 has 12 residues. Trimming at V came to 9 bases and at J to 7 bases, leaving 9 bases not matched to a gene.